A selection of T cell receptor beta chains follows, all from one sample in a study of PD-1 blockade in mismatch repair-deficient tumors. Data came from immunoSEQ multiplex PCR; TCRdb stores just in-frame clones and leaves some out. The data contain more than 90,000 clones, more than 60% of them singletons. The sequenced sample was peripheral blood, obtained more than 58 weeks after starting pembrolizumab. The receptors stem from an adult with mismatch repair-deficient cancer. CDR3s leave out the opening cysteine and the closing phenylalanine or tryptophan.

j_gene | v_gene | CDR3aa
TRBJ2-7 | TRBV14 | ASSQALRDEQY
TRBJ1-2 | TRBV2 | ASRDTANYGYT
TRBJ1-5 | TRBV11-2 | ASSTDRVRDQPQH
TRBJ1-1 | TRBV7-2 | ASSLGAVGGTEAF
TRBJ1-2 | TRBV7-9 | ASSLVVTGTDGYT
TRBJ2-7 | TRBV19 | ASSIDQGQSYEQY
TRBJ1-3 | TRBV5-1 | ASSLEAGTGNTIY
TRBJ1-2 | TRBV6-5 | ASSVETGHGYT
TRBJ1-2 | TRBV6-5 | ASRRDRNYGYT
TRBJ2-5 | TRBV5-6 | ASSPGIGYQETQY
TRBJ2-3 | TRBV9 | ASSGQGGTDTQY
TRBJ2-5 | TRBV10-3 | AINAGTGWETQY
TRBJ1-3 | TRBV2 | ASTGDRVNGNTIY
TRBJ2-5 | TRBV28 | ATNDATETQY
TRBJ1-2 | TRBV18 | ASSPEQYYNYGYT
TRBJ2-2 | TRBV6-1 | ASSEVWTLNTGELF
TRBJ2-1 | TRBV29-1 | SVERGEQF
TRBJ2-7 | TRBV15 | ATSIAPGQNYEQY
TRBJ1-5 | TRBV7-2 | ASSSDYSNQPQH
TRBJ2-2 | TRBV19 | ASKTGSPDTGELF
TRBJ2-7 | TRBV6-1 | ASSGGGRGPYYEQY
TRBJ2-2 | TRBV7-2 | ASSLLYQRELGNTGELF
TRBJ1-2 | TRBV10-3 | AASDTNYGYT
TRBJ1-1 | TRBV5-4 | ASSLIQSNTEAF
TRBJ2-1 | TRBV15 | ATSRSGSDEQF
TRBJ2-3 | TRBV7-9 | ASSLITSDTQY
TRBJ2-7 | TRBV27 | ASSRQGLEQY
TRBJ2-7 | TRBV6-5 | ASSYGRDRGYEQY
TRBJ2-7 | TRBV4-1 | ASSQELGRGGEQY
TRBJ2-3 | TRBV19 | ASSIGSGRTDTQY
TRBJ2-5 | TRBV5-4 | ASSSPGLLRETQY
TRBJ1-2 | TRBV27 | ASSPRTVGYGYT
TRBJ2-1 | TRBV27 | ASSWRAGTGNYNEQF
TRBJ2-4 | TRBV7-9 | ASSPRQGLAKNIQY
TRBJ2-3 | TRBV20-1 | SATLMDTQY
TRBJ1-2 | TRBV18 | ASSPEKGGNYGYT
TRBJ2-1 | TRBV4-1 | ASSQDWTGGSYNEQF
TRBJ2-1 | TRBV7-9 | ASRPGTSASSYNEQF
TRBJ1-2 | TRBV27 | ASSLLGGRDYGYT
TRBJ1-5 | TRBV6-6 | ASSRTGVQPQH
TRBJ1-2 | TRBV23-1 | ASSQPTGQGIYGYT
TRBJ1-1 | TRBV7-2 | ASSQDSLTEAF
TRBJ2-1 | TRBV9 | ASSVVSGRGYNEQF
TRBJ2-4 | TRBV6-5 | ASSPGLAKNIQY
TRBJ1-5 | TRBV5-6 | ASSPGTGGLSNQPQH
TRBJ1-3 | TRBV6-5 | ASSYSSVSPGNTIY
TRBJ2-1 | TRBV6-4 | ASSDSSGWEQF
TRBJ1-1 | TRBV7-3 | ASSLRQVNTEAF
TRBJ1-4 | TRBV11-3 | ASSSDTYNEKLF
TRBJ2-5 | TRBV6-5 | ASSYSQASKGTQY
TRBJ1-2 | TRBV4-3 | ASSQDRDDHGYT
TRBJ1-2 | TRBV6-1 | ASTPRAGANGYT
TRBJ1-2 | TRBV27 | ASSLGAGWGYT
TRBJ2-3 | TRBV12-5 | ASGLAKQAAPTDTQY